This TCR beta chain was profiled in a study of cytomegalovirus exposure and HLA in healthy donors (dated 2017 in TCRdb). With regard to the full study: According to an earlier analysis of 587 of the donors, roughly 180 million T cells yielded 100 million or so unique TCR beta sequences and around 280 Gb of sequence data. Roughly 300 gigabases of sequencing data and around 85 million unique TCR sequences made up an early release that covered 500 to 700 HLA-typed donors. Of the roughly 400 genotyped donors, roughly 80% fell in the genetic ancestry cluster associated with self-reported Caucasian donors. The aim of the study was to test whether cataloging public T cell receptors could identify signatures of past pathogen exposure. The T cell repertoires of some 700 subjects were profiled by immunosequencing and related to cytomegalovirus serostatus. A separate validation cohort of over 95 different subjects was used in addition to the roughly 670-subject first cohort. To predict cytomegalovirus infection status, the study brought together high-throughput TCR immunosequencing, statistical association of individual TCRs with disease status, and machine learning. A later analysis re-examined previously published TCR beta repertoires from more than 550 donors and added high-resolution HLA genotyping to investigate patterns of TCR occurrence. The later analysis used no new phenotypic data to find candidate immune exposures, relying instead on TCR beta sequences and their occurrence across donors. An earlier analysis of nearly 600 of the donors applied high-throughput TCR beta sequencing to assess whether each TCR beta V gene segment acted as functional or pseudogenic. Donor age, sex, ethnicity and CMV serostatus were compiled together with the repertoire data. A later genetic analysis took genome-wide SNP genotypes for about 55% of the roughly 700 donors and used that subset as a discovery cohort. All discovery cohort repertoires had been generated on a single sequencing platform. Class I and class II HLA loci were covered by the typing at four-digit resolution. Typing coverage varied by locus: about 620-630 donors for A, B, C, DRB1 and DQB1; more than 500 for DQA1; approximately 610 for DPA1; about 450 for DPB1. Roughly five DR-DQ haplotypes were treated as single units for association and clustering because of strong linkage in the cohort. Among about 360 genotyped donors of the cohort, an average of roughly 240,000 unique TCR beta nucleotide sequences were sequenced per donor, around 18% of them non-productive. Study-level results and caveats: According to a later genetic analysis, donors in an Asian-associated ancestry cluster had fewer N-insertions in productive TCRs than the approximately 650-donor mean. In an earlier analysis of over 550 of the donors, most TCR beta V segments were observed in productive rearrangements about 87% or about 30% of the time, broadly matching IMGT annotations. In a later analysis, several top co-occurrence clusters were reported to appear linked to parvovirus B19, influenza, CMV and Epstein-Barr virus. The cohort was sequenced for TCR beta chains only, and without alpha or paired-chain data the features that could be detected were limited. At a false discovery rate of 0.05, a later analysis linked fewer than 20,000 TCR beta sequences to specific HLA alleles. In a later analysis, the rate of TCR association differed among HLA loci, with DRB1 alleles having the most associated TCRs and HLA-C alleles having the fewest. Because some donors lacked HLA typing at each locus, the association tests relied only on the typed subset. Roughly 17 rarely observed V segments, including chromosome 9 orphons, were excluded from the earlier analysis of approximately 500 of the donors because counts were too low. In both the original and validation cohorts, the classifier was reported to diagnose cytomegalovirus status with high specificity and sensitivity. Because the 87-base-pair reads could not distinguish some IMGT-functional V segments, including TRBV6-2 and TRBV6-3, those segments were excluded. The authors suggested that the approach could potentially be extended to other disease states and immunological phenotypes. Assigning TCR associations to individual alleles was difficult when HLA alleles, especially DR and DQ, strongly co-occurred. A few of the identified cytomegalovirus-associated TCR beta chains were confirmed in vitro to be specific for cytomegalovirus antigens. A cluster of highly shared sequence variants was judged likely to represent a technical artifact of the sequencing pipeline. CMV serostatus was the only immune exposure information available for the cohort. Roughly uniform sequencing depth across donors was assumed in presence/absence analyses, although this assumption may not hold. Compared with equally common non-associated chains, HLA-associated TCR beta chains in a later analysis were more clonally expanded and had lower generation probabilities. A further reported finding was that TCR beta sequences accurately predicted the HLA-A and HLA-B alleles for most subjects in the first cohort. In a later genetic analysis, a missense DCLRE1C variant was associated with V-gene and J-gene trimming of TCR beta chains, and the association was replicated in an independent cohort. A total of fewer than 200 TCR beta chains were listed by the study as associated with cytomegalovirus. Linkage disequilibrium might explain the correlated functional status among segregating V segments, but an unknown experimental factor could not be excluded. Most CMV-associated TCR beta chains appeared to be HLA-restricted in a later analysis, and the HLA associations seemed to be driven largely by CMV exposure. While some public TCRs were present in many individuals, most TCR sequences turned up only very rarely across donors.

Comments on this clone: The specificity of this receptor is unknown. No base quality values were provided; no much bigger clone lies one nucleotide off.

The cohort comprised 710 or so healthy bone marrow donors. All cohort members were sampled while nominally healthy, although unrecorded immune exposures were likely present. The donor was CMV seronegative and belonged to the group of roughly 330 seronegative cohort members. Every donor gave a peripheral blood sample, and the peripheral blood mononuclear cells from that sample were used for TCR beta sequencing. The Qiagen DNeasy Blood Extraction Kit was used to extract genomic DNA from the blood cell samples. Preparation of the library involved the immunoSEQ multiplex PCR assay. The multiplex PCR relied on a mix of 60 forward primers for TCR Vbeta segments and 13 reverse primers for TCR Jbeta segments. The CDR3 region of rearranged TCR beta genes was amplified from genomic DNA by a multiplex PCR assay. The Illumina HiSeq System was used to sequence the amplified TCR beta libraries as 87-base-pair reads. The paper's processing steps were these. In a later analysis, approximately 74 million unique TCR beta chains were counted across the roughly 670 repertoires, and roughly 9.9 million of these chains were shared by at least two donors. Raw reads were error-corrected and collapsed into unique sequences with a nearest-neighbor algorithm that merged closely related sequences to remove PCR and sequencing errors. Alignment of CDR3 sequences to IMGT reference sequences was used to assign V, D and J gene segments. For a sequence to be retained, a match of at least six nucleotides to both a V gene segment and a J gene segment was required. Rearrangements were called productive when the CDR3 lacked stop codons and stayed in frame with V and J; all others were non-productive. Following IMGT convention, CDR3 was defined as the stretch from the second conserved V-encoded cysteine up to the conserved J-encoded phenylalanine. The earlier analysis of 587 of the donors excluded any sequence lacking an unambiguous match to a single V gene segment. An earlier analysis of around 600 of the donors classified V segments as functional when productive rearrangements were above 56.7% and as segregating when the standard deviation between donors was above 5%. A statistical classification framework was built to diagnose cytomegalovirus status from the catalog of TCR beta chain sequences. V and J gene assignment, in a later analysis, came from comparing TCR nucleotide sequences with IMGT/GENE-DB human TR gene sequences. Using the TCRdist pipeline, a later analysis assigned CDR3 sequences along with most-parsimonious VDJ recombination scenarios. In a later analysis, every TCR beta chain was defined by the combination of its CDR3 amino acid sequence and its V-gene family, and reads without a unique V-gene family were dropped. As a way to deal with suspected cross-contamination and a sequencing artifact, a later analysis dropped hundreds of nucleotide sequences that were highly shared and had low generation probability. For each public chain, a later analysis derived a clonal expansion index from normalized ranks of inferred template counts within each repertoire. A later analysis computed generation probabilities with a VDJ recombination model fitted to out-of-frame rearrangements, and checked the results against IGoR. In a later analysis, TCR-TCR, TCR-HLA and TCR-CMV co-occurrence was scored with hypergeometric tests, and a repertoire-size bias correction was applied to TCR pairs. False discovery rates were estimated in a later analysis by permuting HLA or CMV assignments 20 times. In a later analysis, co-occurring TCRs were grouped using DBSCAN, and TCRdist sequence similarity was added for clustering within HLA-allele-positive subsets. For co-occurrence clustering, repertoires with fewer than 30,000 or more than 120,000 public chains were excluded, along with four to six repertoires with anomalous nucleotide sharing. TCRdb's version of the immuneACCESS table is confined to in-frame rearrangements and falls short of the full clone set. An unresolved V gene accounts for under half of the shortfall where checked; the remainder is of unknown origin. From that table come the V and J calls and clone size; the DNA was used to work out D and trimming. A total of some 150,000 clones appear in this sample, roughly 78% of them only once. The biggest ten clones account for 2% to 2.5% of the sample.

There are 15 amino acids in the CDR3, from cysteine to phenylalanine inclusive. Solely the CDR3 DNA is kept, with 45 bases framed from the first base. The germline V gene gives CDR1 as MDHEN and CDR2 as SYDVKM. The germline V and J ends show losses of 5 bases and 7 bases respectively, and no gene match explains 10 bases of the junction. The sequence is built from TRBV28 and TRBJ2-1, with TRBD2 identical over 8 junction bases. The receptor's source is a man between 25 and 39 years old in good health and CMV-seronegative. Sequenced material: PBMCs. The DNA is as follows: TGTGCCAGCAGTCCCATCGGGGGGGCGAGAAATGAGCAGTTCTTC. Translation gives CASSPIGGARNEQFF.